This TCR beta chain was sequenced in a study of blood T cells in healthy people across ages. Study information: Through template switching, about one barcoded beta molecule was captured per two T cells, as measured in model experiments.

A second PCR, run for about 6 to 12 cycles, used a sample-barcoded 5' primer plus a J-beta primer mix. With 12 random nucleotides, a template-switch adaptor tagged each individual cDNA molecule. Via MiXCR, TCRdb re-called the 5' RACE reads, giving one row per CDR3 protein. This sample has over 1,500,000 distinct CDR3 sequences, with less than 50% found just once. Whole-study findings and limits: Bulk PBMC profiling left naive and antigen-experienced comparisons inconclusive.

The germline gives CDR1 MNHEY, CDR2 SMNVEV (reference sequence). The V gene end was trimmed by 0 bases and the J gene end by 4 bases; junction bases not matched to a gene: 7. This CDR3 contains 16 residues. This clonotype has more than one count but fewer than ten. The target antigen is unknown. The genes are TRBV27 and TRBJ2-7, with 9 bases that match TRBD1. The sequenced sample consisted of blood. The source of this sequence is a woman between 40 and 50 years old in good health. CDR3 protein: CASSLSPTGGKYEQYF. The CDR3 DNA is TGTGCCAGCAGTTTATCCCCGACAGGGGGTAAGTACGAGCAGTACTTC.